Detailed here is one TCR beta chain. The antigen is unknown. Only in-frame clones appear in the TCRdb table, and some are missing; sequencing was by immunoSEQ multiplex PCR. Of approximately 160,000 clones in the sample, around 88% were seen once. Germline CDR1 is MNHEY and CDR2 is SMNVEV (reference sequence). The CDR3 is made up of 16 amino acids. The junction had 8 bases not matched to a gene; V was cut back by 6 bases and J by 1 base. This record comes from a study of T cell responses to AZD1222 COVID-19 vaccine. Whole-study results and caveats: Baseline serostatus was positive in only six or seven AZD1222 recipients.

This clonotype originated in an adult in good health. The J gene is TRBJ1-5, the V gene TRBV27; TRBD1 aligns across 8 bases. This sample comprised peripheral blood, obtained on day 0 of AZD1222 vaccination. The CDR3 protein is CASSPQGGISNQPQHF. The CDR3 region has the DNA TGTGCCAGCAGCCCACAGGGGGGGATCAGCAATCAGCCCCAGCATTTT.